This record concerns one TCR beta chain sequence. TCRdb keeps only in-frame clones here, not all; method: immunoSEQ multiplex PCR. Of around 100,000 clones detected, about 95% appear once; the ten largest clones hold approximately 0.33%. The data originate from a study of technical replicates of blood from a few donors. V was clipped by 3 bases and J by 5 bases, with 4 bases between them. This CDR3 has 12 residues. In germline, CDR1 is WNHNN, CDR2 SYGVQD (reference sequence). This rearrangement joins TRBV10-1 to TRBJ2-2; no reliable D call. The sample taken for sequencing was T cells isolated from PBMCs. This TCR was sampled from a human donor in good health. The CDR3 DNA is TGCGCCAGCAGTGATCCTACCGGGGAGCTGTTTTTT. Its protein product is CASSDPTGELFF.